This T cell receptor beta chain was identified in a study of vaccination effects on CD4 cells after COVID-19. The overall study: Wells of two million PBMC each were grown with 10 IU/ml IL-2 and 9.5 to 10 ug/ml peptides.

Profiled with immunoSEQ multiplex PCR; TCRdb holds only in-frame clones, not every one. The sample has about 25,000 clones; roughly 75% are singletons. Once cultured for 9 to 11 days, the cells underwent separation to obtain CD4+ T cells. The authors replaced half the medium with IL-2 medium on days 3 and 7. The CDR3 is 13 amino acids. Trimming took off 5 bases at V and 5 bases at J, with 9 bases between the two ends. Per the germline V gene, CDR1 is LNHDA and CDR2 is SQIVND (reference sequence). As to this clone: What it binds is not known.

The specimen comprised CD4+ T cells from PBMCs cultured without peptide, sampled before COVID-19 vaccination. This receptor was identified in a human donor who received a COVID-19 vaccine. The chain uses TRBV19 and TRBJ1-4; unclear D gene. CDR3 in DNA: TGTGCCAGTAGTGGACCCTGGAATGAAAAACTGTTTTTT. As protein: CASSGPWNEKLFF.